This note documents a single T cell receptor (beta chain) sequence. Time point defined: pretreatment peripheral blood. These data are taken from a study of PD-L1 blockade in urothelial cancer. Whole-study context: At 3 weeks after treatment start (second dose) and again at 6 weeks, blood was analyzed. When blood samples were assessed, the median T cell count was 141,255.

The ends lost 2 bases at V and 6 bases at J; junction bases unmatched: 5. CDR3 length equals 16 residues. Germline CDR1 reads SGDLS; CDR2 reads YYNGEE. Generated by immunoSEQ multiplex PCR, the TCRdb table keeps only in-frame clones and is missing some. Of tens of thousands of clones in the sample, around four fifths were seen once. The chain is built from TRBV9 and TRBJ2-2, with 12 bases lining up with TRBD2. Sequenced here: PBMCs, sampled around atezolizumab (anti-PD-L1) treatment. The clonotype originates from a man aged 40-50 years with urothelial cancer. CDR3 in amino acids: CASSVLAGGPAGELFF. CDR3 nucleotide sequence: TGTGCCAGCAGCGTTCTAGCGGGAGGGCCGGCCGGGGAGCTGTTTTTT.